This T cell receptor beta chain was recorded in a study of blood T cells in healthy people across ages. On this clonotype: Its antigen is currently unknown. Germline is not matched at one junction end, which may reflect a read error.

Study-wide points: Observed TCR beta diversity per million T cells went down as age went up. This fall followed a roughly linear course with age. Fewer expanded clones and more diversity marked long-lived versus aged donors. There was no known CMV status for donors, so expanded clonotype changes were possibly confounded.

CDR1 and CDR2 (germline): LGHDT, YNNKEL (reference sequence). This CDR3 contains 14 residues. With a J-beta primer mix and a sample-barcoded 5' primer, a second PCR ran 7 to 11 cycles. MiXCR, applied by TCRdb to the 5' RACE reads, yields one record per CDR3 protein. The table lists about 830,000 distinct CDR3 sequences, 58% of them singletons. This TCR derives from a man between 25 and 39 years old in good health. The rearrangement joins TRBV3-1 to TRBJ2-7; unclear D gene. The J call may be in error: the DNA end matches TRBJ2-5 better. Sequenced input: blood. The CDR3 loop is CTSSQETGLETQYF. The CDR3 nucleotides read TGTACCAGCAGCCAAGAGACGGGCCTCGAGACCCAGTACTTC.